These 19 T cell receptor beta chains were sequenced from one sample in a study of T-cell reconstitution after alpha-beta-depleted transplantation in children. The TCRbeta library was prepared with unique molecular identifiers. TCRdb fed the PCR reads into MiXCR, producing one record per CDR3 protein. The data show about 640,000 distinct CDR3 sequences, roughly 17% seen once. The material sequenced was PBMCs from the stem cell graft donor, taken from the stem cell graft. These receptors originate from a human donor who donated a stem cell graft to a child with acute myeloid leukemia.

The chain uses TRBV7-9 and TRBJ2-4; TRBD1 matches at 7 bases. The CDR3 covers 15 residues. Per the germline V gene, CDR1 is SEHNR and CDR2 is FQNEAQ (reference sequence). V was clipped by 4 bases and J by 5 bases; unmatched bases: 8. CDR3 protein: CASSSGQTSENIQYF. The CDR3 nucleotides are TGTGCCAGCAGCTCGGGACAGACGTCTGAAAACATTCAGTACTTC.

This clonotype appeared a few times. The V call is TRBV29-1, the J call TRBJ2-5; no clear D. CDR3 size: 14 residues. The V end was cut by 1 base, the J end by 2 bases, with 11 bases between. Germline V gene lookup returns CDR1 SQVTM and CDR2 ANQGSEA. The CDR3 DNA reads TGCAGCGTTGAAGCGATCGAGGCTCAAGAGACCCAGTACTTC. This translates into CSVEAIEAQETQYF.

This sequence joins TRBV7-2 and TRBJ1-2; 8 bases are shared with TRBD1. Germline loops: CDR1 SGHTA, CDR2 FQGNSA. The trim removed 9 bases at V and 5 bases at J, leaving 14 bases unmatched. The CDR3 has 15 residues. CDR3 coding DNA: TGTGCCAGTATGGACAGGGCCTTCCCGGCTTATGGCTACACCTTC. Residues: CASMDRAFPAYGYTF.

This clonotype was observed many times. V is TRBV5-1 and J is TRBJ1-2, with unresolved D. Between the trimmed V and J ends, which lost 0 bases and 8 bases, there was a span of 8 bases. The V gene's germline CDR1 is SGHRS and CDR2 YFSETQ. The CDR3 has 12 residues. CDR3 sequence: CASSLDQRGYTF. CDR3 DNA: TGCGCCAGCAGCTTGGATCAGCGAGGCTACACCTTC.

Ten or more counts support this clonotype. The J gene is TRBJ2-7, the V gene TRBV20-1; perhaps TRBD2 as D (5 bases). The CDR3 is made up of 15 amino acids. Deletions cut 8 bases from V and 2 bases from J, with 22 bases between. Germline CDR1 is DFQATT and CDR2 is SNEGSKA (reference sequence). In DNA form, the CDR3 reads TGCAGTTCAGGCGGCTTCGGACTCCAGCCCTACGAGCAGTACGTC. It is translated as CSSGGFGLQPYEQYV.

This clonotype was seen a handful of times. The chain joins TRBV12-3 or TRBV12-4 to TRBJ2-2; 9 nucleotides match TRBD1. The ends lost 6 bases at V and 4 bases at J; junction bases unmatched: 9. The CDR3 runs to 16 residues. The CDR3, as DNA: TGTGCCAGCAGGCGGCCCGGGACAGGGTTCACCGGGGAGCTGTTTTTT. Amino acids: CASRRPGTGFTGELFF.

The sample holds a few counts of this clonotype. The chain carries TRBV27 and TRBJ1-1, with 7 bases lining up with TRBD1. The trim removed 3 bases at V and 3 bases at J, leaving 7 bases unmatched. This CDR3 comprises 15 residues. Germline-derived CDR1 and CDR2 are MNHEY and SMNVEV (reference sequence). CDR3 DNA sequence: TGTGCCAGCAGTTTGGGGCGACAGGGCTACACTGAAGCTTTCTTT. This gives the protein CASSLGRQGYTEAFF.

This clonotype has ten or more counts. The gene calls are TRBV20-1 and TRBJ1-2; 7 bases map to TRBD1. The CDR3 has 13 amino acids. CDR1 is DFQATT and CDR2 is SNEGSKA in the germline V gene (reference sequence). V shed 1 base, J shed 8 bases, and the junction held 7 bases outside the gene matches. DNA of the CDR3: TGCAGTGCTAGAGTCTTGACAGGGCAAGGCTACACCTTC. Its protein is CSARVLTGQGYTF.

The chain uses TRBV20-1 and TRBJ1-5; TRBD1 might be the D (6 bases). Germline V gene sequence: CDR1 DFQATT, CDR2 SNEGSKA (reference sequence). The CDR3 is 15 residues long. V lost 1 base, J lost 6 bases, and 16 bases lay in between. CDR3 sequence reads: CSARAPGGAIQPQHF. CDR3 nucleotide sequence: TGCAGTGCTAGAGCCCCCGGGGGGGCCATTCAGCCCCAGCATTTT.

The V and J genes are TRBV24-1 and TRBJ2-1, with TRBD2 matching 10 bases. CDR1 and CDR2 from the germline V gene are KGHDR and SFDVKD. This CDR3 region has 14 residues. After removal of 5 bases from V and 7 bases from J, the junction contained 4 bases not matched to a gene. CDR3 nucleotide sequence: TGTGCCACCAGTGGCAGCGGGGGGGCAAATGAGCAGTTCTTC. Its translation: CATSGSGGANEQFF.

This clonotype showed up just a few times. The chain carries TRBV5-1 and TRBJ2-7, with D hard to call. The CDR3 is 13 residues long. CDR1 is SGHRS, CDR2 YFSETQ, per germline. The V end lost 0 bases, the J end lost 3 bases, and 7 bases lay between the germline ends. CDR3 loop: CASSLVGNYEQYF. DNA for the CDR3: TGCGCCAGCAGCTTGGTTGGGAACTACGAGCAGTACTTC.

In its sample, this clonotype was seen a few times. The rearrangement links TRBV9 to TRBJ1-1; D not certain. V gave up 0 bases and J gave up 4 bases, with 7 bases separating them. Looked up from germline, CDR1 is SGDLS and CDR2 is YYNGEE. This CDR3 is 13 amino acids long. The CDR3 loop is CASSVVLGTEAFF. The CDR3 region has the DNA TGTGCCAGCAGCGTAGTGCTGGGCACTGAAGCTTTCTTT.

There are many counts of this clonotype. V is TRBV11-1 and J is TRBJ2-7; 8 positions match TRBD1. This CDR3 has 14 amino acids. Looked up from germline, CDR1 is SGHAT and CDR2 is FQDESV (reference sequence). J was trimmed by 3 bases and V by 5 bases; bases with no gene match: 6. The CDR3 DNA reads as TGTGCCAGCAGCCATACAGACAGGGGCTACGAGCAGTACTTC. Residues: CASSHTDRGYEQYF.

This clonotype was observed many times. The chain combines TRBV5-1 with TRBJ2-1; the D gene is possibly TRBD2 (6 bases). The CDR3 runs 15 residues. The germline V gene encodes CDR1 SGHRS and CDR2 YFSETQ. Trimming left V 2 bases short and J 2 bases short, with 11 bases between. CDR3: CASSLTSFPYNEQFF. The CDR3, as DNA: TGCGCCAGCAGCTTAACTAGCTTTCCCTACAATGAGCAGTTCTTC.

This clonotype was seen at least ten times. The chain uses TRBV5-5 and TRBJ1-5; 8 bases fit TRBD1. CDR1 and CDR2 from the germline V gene are SGHKS and YYEKEE (reference sequence). The V gene end was trimmed by 5 bases and the J gene end by 0 bases; junction bases not matched to a gene: 10. The CDR3 is made up of 17 amino acids. The CDR3 sequence: CASSSGTGGISNQPQHF. The CDR3 DNA follows: TGTGCCAGCAGTTCCGGGACAGGTGGCATTAGCAATCAGCCCCAGCATTTT.

Many counts were recorded for this clonotype. J is TRBJ1-5 and V is TRBV6-1; TRBD1 might be the D (5 bases). The CDR3 covers 16 residues. Trimming cost V 6 bases and J 1 base, with 16 bases left between them. The germline V gene has CDR1 MNHNS and CDR2 SASEGT. DNA of the CDR3: TGTGCCAGCAGGCCGTCAGGGTCCCCGAGCAATCAGCCCCAGCATTTT. Translating it yields CASRPSGSPSNQPQHF.

V usage is TRBV7-9 and J usage is TRBJ2-6, with D perhaps matching TRBD1 (5 bases). Trimming removed 0 bases at V and 2 bases at J, with 8 bases between. CDR3 size: 16 residues. Germline V CDR1 and CDR2: SEHNR, FQNEAQ (reference sequence). The CDR3 sequence: CASSLAGATGANVLTF. CDR3 in DNA: TGTGCCAGCAGCTTAGCAGGGGCCACTGGGGCCAACGTCCTGACTTTC. The variable domain in full, completed from reference TRBV7-9 and TRBJ2-6, reads DTGVSQNPRHKITKRGQNVTFRCDPISEHNRLYWYRQTLGQGPEFLTYFQNEAQLEKSRLLSDRFSAERPKGSFSTLEIQRTEQGDSAMYLCASSLAGATGANVLTFGAGSRLTVL.

Ten or more counts support this clonotype. The chain couples TRBV6-5 to TRBJ2-5; the D gene is possibly TRBD1 (6 bases). The germline V gene encodes CDR1 MNHEY and CDR2 SVGAGI. Trimming cost V 6 bases and J 2 bases, with 13 bases left between them. This CDR3 has 14 amino acids. The CDR3 region has the DNA TGTGCCAGCAGGACGACAGGATTTCAAGAGACCCAGTACTTC. As protein: CASRTTGFQETQYF.

The rearrangement links TRBV20-1 to TRBJ1-4, with TRBD1 as a possible D gene (6 bases). The germline V and J ends were trimmed by 6 bases and 5 bases, with 16 bases remaining between them. Germline CDR1 DFQATT, CDR2 SNEGSKA (reference sequence). The CDR3 totals 14 residues. Here the CDR3 DNA reads TGCAGTGCCGGGAGGGGGTTTAGAAATGAAAAACTGTTTTTT. It encodes CSAGRGFRNEKLFF.